This entry concerns a single T cell receptor (beta chain). The donors were members of the validation cohort comprising over 100 subjects, separate from the roughly 650-subject first cohort. CDR1 is MDHEN, CDR2 SYDVKM, per germline. Trimming removed 5 bases at V and 1 base at J, with 12 bases between. The length of the CDR3 is 15 residues. These data originate in a study of cytomegalovirus exposure and HLA in healthy donors. Profiling relied on immunoSEQ multiplex PCR, and the TCRdb table lists in-frame clones only, not all of them. The data hold over 200,000 clones, with 90% observed a single time. V usage is TRBV28 and J usage is TRBJ1-5; D call uncertain. Sample: PBMCs. This TCR was recovered from a woman aged 18-29 years in good health and CMV-seronegative. The CDR3 bases are TGTGCCAGCAGTAGTGCGGTCTCAAGCAATCAGCCCCAGCATTTT. Translating it yields CASSSAVSSNQPQHF.